This T cell receptor beta chain was profiled in a study of T cells after yellow fever vaccination. This clonotype was observed at least ten times. Each CDR3 protein gets one entry after TCRdb re-called the 5' RACE reads with MiXCR. This repertoire shows 25,000 to 35,000 distinct CDR3 sequences, 4.4% found once; its top ten account for roughly half. This CDR3 spans 14 amino acids. Trimming took off 1 base at V and 5 bases at J, with 9 bases between the two ends. Germline V gives CDR1 SEHNR, CDR2 FQNEAQ (reference sequence). The J gene is TRBJ1-5, the V gene TRBV7-9; D gene unclear. The clonotype was recovered from a man aged 25 to 45 who received the YFV17D yellow fever vaccine. Sequences were derived from CD8+ T cells sorted from PBMCs, sampled 5 days after the yellow fever booster vaccination. The CDR3 DNA sequence: TGTGCCAGCAGCTTAGGCCATGGTTATCAGCCCCAGCATTTT. This sequence encodes CASSLGHGYQPQHF.